This T cell receptor (beta chain) was captured in a study of cytomegalovirus exposure and HLA in healthy donors (dated by TCRdb to the late 2010s). Study-level background: An earlier analysis of roughly 630 of the donors reported approximately 270 Gb of sequence data and around 110 million unique TCR beta sequences from 190 million or so T cells. In addition to the first cohort of several hundred subjects, a separate validation cohort of approximately 130 different subjects was used. In the later analysis, no new phenotypic data were used to find candidate immune exposures; instead, reliance was placed on TCR beta sequences and their occurrence across donors. Among roughly 370 genotyped donors of the cohort, an average of about 240,000 unique TCR beta nucleotide sequences were sequenced per donor, around 20% of them non-productive. A later analysis re-examined previously published TCR beta repertoires from about 670 donors and added high-resolution HLA genotyping to investigate patterns of TCR occurrence. Class I and class II HLA loci were covered by the typing at four-digit resolution. In an earlier analysis of roughly 580 of the donors, high-throughput TCR beta sequencing was used to judge whether each TCR beta V gene segment behaved as functional or pseudogenic. High-throughput TCR immunosequencing, statistical association of individual TCRs with disease status, and machine learning were combined to predict cytomegalovirus infection status. Typing coverage differed by locus: A, B, C, DRB1 and DQB1 were typed in roughly 620-630 donors, DQA1 in about 560, DPA1 in 600 to 610, and DPB1 in around 440. Alongside the repertoire data, information on donor age, sex, ethnicity and CMV serostatus was compiled. Roughly 5 DR-DQ haplotypes were handled as single units for association and clustering because linkage in the cohort was strong. In a later genetic analysis, genome-wide SNP genotypes for about three fifths of the roughly 670 donors were used, and that subset was treated as a discovery cohort. The aim of the study was to test whether cataloging public T cell receptors could identify signatures of past pathogen exposure. The study used immunosequencing to profile the T cell repertoires of several hundred subjects and linked those repertoires to cytomegalovirus serostatus. Of the 398 genotyped donors, around 81% fell in the genetic ancestry cluster associated with self-reported Caucasian donors. An early release that covered about 600 HLA-typed donors contained around 330 gigabases of sequencing data and 65 million to 100 million unique TCR sequences. Every discovery cohort repertoire had been produced on one sequencing platform.

According to the germline V gene (reference sequence), CDR1 reads LNHNV and CDR2 reads YYDKDF. Measured from the cysteine to the phenylalanine, the CDR3 is 15 residues long. The retained sequence is limited to the CDR3, 45 bases, with the frame set at the first base. The V end gives up 1 base and the J end 0 bases, leaving 3 bases in the junction not matched to a gene. The cohort comprised 666 healthy bone marrow donors. Cohort members were all nominally healthy when sampled, although unrecorded immune exposures were likely present. The donor tested CMV seropositive and was one of the 289 seropositive cohort members. Each donor provided a peripheral blood sample, and peripheral blood mononuclear cells were used for TCR beta sequencing. The Qiagen DNeasy Blood Extraction Kit was used to extract genomic DNA from the blood cell samples. This clone was recorded a few times. What antigen it recognizes has not been identified. Per-base qualities were not stored, and no clone one base away is much larger.

General findings and caveats noted by the study authors: An association between a missense DCLRE1C variant and V-gene and J-gene trimming of TCR beta chains was found in a later genetic analysis and replicated in an independent cohort. The authors suggested that the approach could potentially be extended to other disease states and immunological phenotypes. In this cohort, only TCR beta chains were sequenced, and detectable features were limited by the absence of alpha or paired-chain data. At a false discovery rate of 0.05, a later analysis linked some 17,000 TCR beta sequences to specific HLA alleles. Correlated functional status among segregating V segments might reflect linkage disequilibrium, but an unknown experimental factor could not be ruled out. Fewer than 20 rarely observed V segments, including chromosome 9 orphons, were excluded from the earlier analysis of a few hundred of the donors because counts were too low. HLA typing was unavailable for some donors at each locus, so association tests used only the typed subset. In a later analysis, TCR association rates were found to vary across HLA loci, with the most associated TCRs seen for DRB1 alleles and the fewest for HLA-C alleles. Cytomegalovirus status was reported to be diagnosed by the classifier with high specificity and sensitivity in both the original and validation cohorts. A further reported finding was that TCR beta sequences accurately predicted the HLA-A and HLA-B alleles for most subjects in the first cohort. A later analysis found that HLA-associated TCR beta chains were more clonally expanded and had lower generation probabilities than equally common non-associated chains. Immune exposure information for the cohort was limited to CMV serostatus. The presence/absence analyses assumed that sequencing depth was roughly uniform across donors, and that assumption may not be true. According to a later analysis, parvovirus B19, influenza, CMV and Epstein-Barr virus appeared linked to several top co-occurrence clusters. Most TCR sequences were seen in very few donors, while some public TCRs were found in many individuals. The 87-base-pair reads could not distinguish some IMGT-functional V segments, including TRBV6-2 and TRBV6-3, so those segments were excluded. Broadly in line with IMGT annotations, most TCR beta V segments showed up in productive rearrangements about 87% or about 30% of the time in an earlier analysis of several hundred of the donors. According to a later analysis, most CMV-associated TCR beta chains appeared to be HLA-restricted, and the HLA associations seemed to be driven largely by CMV exposure. A group of highly shared sequence variants was considered likely to be a technical artifact of the sequencing pipeline. Strong co-occurrence of HLA alleles, especially DR and DQ, made assigning TCR associations to individual alleles difficult. A few of the identified cytomegalovirus-associated TCR beta chains were confirmed in vitro to be specific for cytomegalovirus antigens. Compared with the roughly 670-donor mean, donors in an Asian-associated ancestry cluster had fewer N-insertions in productive TCRs, according to a later genetic analysis. The study gave a list of under 200 TCR beta chains associated with cytomegalovirus.

The library was prepared using the immunoSEQ multiplex PCR assay. For the multiplex PCR, a mixture combining 60 forward primers for TCR Vbeta segments and 13 reverse primers for TCR Jbeta segments was used. The CDR3 region of rearranged TCR beta genes was amplified from genomic DNA with a multiplex PCR assay. Amplified TCR beta libraries were sequenced as 87-base-pair reads on the Illumina HiSeq System. On the study's bioinformatics: A later analysis counted about 76 million unique TCR beta chains across the 666 repertoires, and roughly 9.9 million of these chains were shared by at least two donors. Raw reads were error-corrected and collapsed into unique sequences by a nearest-neighbor algorithm in which closely related sequences were merged to remove PCR and sequencing errors. To assign V, D and J gene segments, CDR3 sequences were aligned to IMGT reference sequences. For a sequence to be retained, a match of at least six nucleotides to both a V gene segment and a J gene segment was required. Rearrangements were classified as productive when the CDR3 lacked stop codons and remained in frame with V and J, and all other rearrangements were classified as non-productive. CDR3 was defined by IMGT convention, running from the second conserved V-encoded cysteine to the conserved J-encoded phenylalanine. Sequences without an unambiguous match to a single V gene segment were excluded from the earlier analysis of over 500 of the donors. In an earlier analysis of several hundred of the donors, V segments were called functional above 56.7% productive rearrangements and were called segregating when the between-donor standard deviation exceeded 5%. To diagnose cytomegalovirus status from the catalog of TCR beta chain sequences, a statistical classification framework was built. In a later analysis, TCR nucleotide sequences were compared against IMGT/GENE-DB human TR gene sequences so that V and J genes could be assigned. Using the TCRdist pipeline, a later analysis assigned CDR3 sequences along with most-parsimonious VDJ recombination scenarios. In a later analysis, every TCR beta chain was defined by the combination of its CDR3 amino acid sequence and its V-gene family, and reads without a unique V-gene family were dropped. In a later analysis, 450 to 600 highly shared, low-generation-probability nucleotide sequences were removed to address suspected cross-contamination and a sequencing artifact. For each public chain, a later analysis derived a clonal expansion index from normalized ranks of inferred template counts within each repertoire. In a later analysis, generation probabilities were computed using a VDJ recombination model fitted to out-of-frame rearrangements, and the results were checked against IGoR. In a later analysis, TCR-TCR, TCR-HLA and TCR-CMV co-occurrence was scored with hypergeometric tests, and a repertoire-size bias correction was applied to TCR pairs. In a later analysis, false discovery rates were estimated by permuting HLA or CMV assignments 20 times. In a later analysis, co-occurring TCRs were grouped using DBSCAN, and TCRdist sequence similarity was added for clustering within HLA-allele-positive subsets. For co-occurrence clustering, repertoires with fewer than 30,000 or more than 120,000 public chains were excluded, along with five repertoires with anomalous nucleotide sharing. TCRdb limited this immuneACCESS table to in-frame rearrangements with V and J called. A share of clones is missing; checked studies link under half to unresolved V genes, and the rest is unexplained. That table gives V, J and clone size, and the DNA gave D and trimming. The sample data list 90,000 to 150,000 clones, and roughly three fifths of these were observed just once. Of the sample, 10% falls within the top ten clones.

This receptor was taken from a man aged 40-49 years in good health and CMV-seropositive. Sequenced sample: PBMCs. In this chain, TRBV15 is recombined with TRBJ2-7; a stretch of 7 junction bases matches TRBD1. The sequenced DNA is TGTGCCACCAGCAGAGGGACAGGTATCTCCTACGAGCAGTACTTC. Its product reads: CATSRGTGISYEQYF. The variable domain in full, with residues beyond the CDR3 obtained from the reference TRBV15 and TRBJ2-7 genes, is DAMVIQNPRYQVTQFGKPVTLSCSQTLNHNVMYWYQQKSSQAPKLLFHYYDKDFNNEADTPDNFQSRRPNTSFCFLDIRSPGLGDTAMYLCATSRGTGISYEQYFGPGTRLTVT.